This T cell receptor beta chain emerged from a study of shared clonotypes between healthy human individuals. Remarks on this clone: Its antigen is currently unknown. In the same sample, other DNA sequences code for this CDR3.

Terminally differentiated effector memory CD45RA+ cells were excluded from the naive CD8 cells, which were CD45RO-negative and positively selected for CCR7. HIV-negative, healthy adults without recent acute infections or vaccinations were the donors. Study observations and caveats: Naive subsets generally exceeded memory subsets in estimated richness. Depth of sequencing was expected to influence donor clonotype sharing. Non-shared clonotypes were found to have lower generation probabilities than the clonotypes that were shared by all four of the sorted-subset donors.

Looked up from germline, CDR1 is SGDLS and CDR2 is YYNGEE. V lost 0 bases, J lost 2 bases, and 12 bases lay in between. This CDR3 has 16 residues. Sequenced by immunoSEQ multiplex PCR; TCRdb stores in-frame clones only, minus some. The sample records almost 700,000 clones, about 91% being singletons. The TCR comes from a man aged 25 to 45 in good health. This chain connects TRBV9 to TRBJ2-1; possible D gene TRBD1, 5 bases. The sequenced material came from naive CD8+ T cells sorted from blood. DNA for the CDR3: TGTGCCAGCAGCGTAGGGGGCGGAGTAACCTACAATGAGCAGTTCTTC. It encodes CASSVGGGVTYNEQFF.